A selection of T cell receptor beta chains follows, all from one sample in a study of blood T cell repertoires in COVID-19. The table came from immunoSEQ multiplex PCR; TCRdb's copy has only in-frame clones and leaves some out. This sample has tens of thousands of clones, with roughly nine tenths found just once. The sequenced sample consisted of peripheral blood. These receptors were collected from a woman older than 75 with acute or convalescent COVID-19. CDR3s include the opening cysteine and the closing phenylalanine or tryptophan. D genes are given only for firm matches. Clone size appears in some rows only: once, few, many, or a class for an expanded clone.

v_call	d_call	clone_size	j_call	cdr3_aa	cdr3_nt
TRBV3-1/TRBV3-2	.	few	TRBJ2-6	CASSGFPISAGANVLTF	TGTGCCAGCAGCGGCTTCCCAATTAGCGCGGGGGCCAACGTCCTGACTTTC
TRBV28	TRBD1	.	TRBJ1-1	CASSPTGGAGVNTEAFF	TGTGCCAGCAGTCCAACAGGGGGCGCAGGCGTGAACACTGAAGCTTTCTTT
TRBV5-1	TRBD2	.	TRBJ2-3	CASSTGLASHTDTQYF	TGCGCCAGCAGCACGGGACTAGCGTCACACACAGATACGCAGTATTTT
TRBV28	.	.	TRBJ2-7	CASRPRRDIDYEQYF	TGTGCCAGCAGGCCGCGCCGGGACATAGACTACGAGCAGTACTTC
TRBV27	TRBD2	.	TRBJ2-3	CASSPSGTSGTKYF	TGTGCCAGCAGTCCATCCGGGACTAGCGGGACCAAGTATTTT
TRBV7-2	.	few	TRBJ2-7	CASSLTRGGTYEQYF	TGTGCCAGCAGTCTGACGAGGGGAGGAACCTACGAGCAGTACTTC
TRBV5-1	TRBD1	.	TRBJ2-5	CASSLMSTGGETQYF	TGCGCCAGCAGCTTGATGTCGACAGGGGGAGAGACCCAGTACTTC
TRBV9	.	.	TRBJ1-2	CASSVGGNRAMDGYTF	TGTGCCAGCAGCGTCGGGGGGAACCGGGCCATGGACGGCTACACCTTC
TRBV4-1	TRBD1	.	TRBJ2-3	CASSPVKNPQGKRDTQYF	TGCGCCAGCAGCCCTGTAAAGAACCCACAGGGGAAGAGGGATACGCAGTATTTT
TRBV3-1/TRBV3-2	TRBD2	.	TRBJ2-3	CASSQGDPGLAGGGYTQYF	TGTGCCAGCAGCCAGGGAGACCCGGGACTAGCGGGGGGTGGATATACGCAGTATTTT
TRBV5-1	TRBD1	.	TRBJ2-2	CASSRGQVTTGELFF	TGCGCCAGCAGCAGGGGACAGGTTACCACCGGGGAGCTGTTTTTT
TRBV3-1/TRBV3-2	.	once	TRBJ2-7	CASSRGDTSYEQYF	TGTGCCAGCAGCAGAGGGGACACATCCTACGAGCAGTACTTC
TRBV12-3/TRBV12-4	.	.	TRBJ2-1	CASSHAGTEQFF	TGTGCCAGCAGTCATGCGGGGACTGAGCAGTTCTTC
TRBV19	.	.	TRBJ2-3	CASSTLAGATTDTQYF	TGTGCCAGTAGTACCCTCGCAGGGGCTACCACAGATACGCAGTATTTT
TRBV20-1	TRBD1	.	TRBJ1-6	CSASRGQMNNSPLHF	TGCAGTGCTAGTCGGGGACAGATGAATAATTCACCCCTCCACTTT
TRBV2	TRBD2	.	TRBJ2-3	CASSLAGGLDTQYF	TGTGCCAGCAGTCTAGCGGGGGGATTGGATACGCAGTATTTT
TRBV7-8	.	.	TRBJ1-3	CASSLAAGMNTIYF	TGTGCCAGCAGCTTAGCGGCGGGGATGAACACCATATATTTT
TRBV2	.	.	TRBJ2-4	CASSEDYTLAKNIQYF	TGTGCCAGCAGTGAAGATTACACCCTAGCCAAAAACATTCAGTACTTC
TRBV25-1	TRBD1	.	TRBJ1-6	CASSEATGGGSPLHF	TGTGCCAGCAGTGAAGCGACAGGGGGGGGTTCACCCCTCCACTTT
TRBV7-8	.	.	TRBJ1-6	CASSLTGLNSPLHF	TGTGCCAGCAGCTTAACCGGGTTAAATTCACCCCTCCACTTT
TRBV19	.	once	TRBJ1-4	CASSIDHSATNEKLFF	TGTGCCAGTAGTATAGATCACTCTGCAACTAATGAAAAACTGTTTTTT
TRBV10-1	TRBD2	few	TRBJ2-2	CASRSGIGGGGTGELFF	TGCGCCAGCAGATCAGGAATCGGCGGGGGAGGAACCGGGGAGCTGTTTTTT
TRBV25-1	.	.	TRBJ2-1	CASSQNSYNEQFF	TGTGCCAGCAGCCAGAATTCCTACAATGAGCAGTTCTTC
TRBV2	TRBD1	.	TRBJ2-7	CASSENGQDSYEQYF	TGTGCCAGCAGTGAAAATGGACAGGACTCCTACGAGCAGTACTTC
TRBV19	.	.	TRBJ2-1	CASSTTRYNEQFF	TGTGCCAGTAGTACGACTAGATACAATGAGCAGTTCTTC